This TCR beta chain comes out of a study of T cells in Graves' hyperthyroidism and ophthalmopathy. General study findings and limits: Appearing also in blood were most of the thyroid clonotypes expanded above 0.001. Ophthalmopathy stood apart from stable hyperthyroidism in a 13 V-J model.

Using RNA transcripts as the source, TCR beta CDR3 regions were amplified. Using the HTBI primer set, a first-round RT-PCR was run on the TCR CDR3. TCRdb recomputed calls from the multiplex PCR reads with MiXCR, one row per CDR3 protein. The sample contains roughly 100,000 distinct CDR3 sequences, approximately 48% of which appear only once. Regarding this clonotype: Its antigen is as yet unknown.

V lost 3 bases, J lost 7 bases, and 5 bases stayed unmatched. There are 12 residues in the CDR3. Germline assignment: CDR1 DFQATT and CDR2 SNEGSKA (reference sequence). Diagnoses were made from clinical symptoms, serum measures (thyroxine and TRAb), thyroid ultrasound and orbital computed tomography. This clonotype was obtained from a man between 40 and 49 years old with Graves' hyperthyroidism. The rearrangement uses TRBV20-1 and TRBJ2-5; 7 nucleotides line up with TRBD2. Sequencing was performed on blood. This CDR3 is CSASREEATQYF. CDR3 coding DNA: TGCAGTGCTAGCCGGGAGGAAGCGACCCAGTACTTC.